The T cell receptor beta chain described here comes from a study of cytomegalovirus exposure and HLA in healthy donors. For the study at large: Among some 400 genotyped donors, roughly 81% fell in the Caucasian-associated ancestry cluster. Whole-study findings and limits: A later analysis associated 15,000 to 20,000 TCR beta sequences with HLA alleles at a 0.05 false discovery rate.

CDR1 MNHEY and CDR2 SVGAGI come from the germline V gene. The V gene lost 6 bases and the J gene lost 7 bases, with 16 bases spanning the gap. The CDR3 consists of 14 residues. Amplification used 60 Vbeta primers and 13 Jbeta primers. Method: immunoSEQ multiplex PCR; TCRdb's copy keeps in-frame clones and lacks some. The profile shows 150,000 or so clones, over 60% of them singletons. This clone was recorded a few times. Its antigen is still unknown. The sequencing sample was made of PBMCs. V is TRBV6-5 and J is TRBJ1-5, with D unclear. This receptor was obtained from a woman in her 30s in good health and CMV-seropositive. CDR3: CASRGRTFGQPQHF. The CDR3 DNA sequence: TGTGCCAGCAGGGGGAGGACCTTCGGGCAGCCCCAGCATTTT.